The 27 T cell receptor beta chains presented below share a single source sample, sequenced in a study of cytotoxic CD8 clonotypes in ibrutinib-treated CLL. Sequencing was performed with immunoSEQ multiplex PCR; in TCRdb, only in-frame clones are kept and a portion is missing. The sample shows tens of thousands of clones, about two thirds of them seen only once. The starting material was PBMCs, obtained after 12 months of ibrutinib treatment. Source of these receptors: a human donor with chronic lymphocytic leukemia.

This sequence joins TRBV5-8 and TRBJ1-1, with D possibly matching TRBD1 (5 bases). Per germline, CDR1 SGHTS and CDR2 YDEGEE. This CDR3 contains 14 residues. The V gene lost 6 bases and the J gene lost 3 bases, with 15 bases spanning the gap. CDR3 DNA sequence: TGTGCCAGCATCCTTCGAGGGGAGGACACTGAAGCTTTCTTT. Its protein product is CASILRGEDTEAFF.

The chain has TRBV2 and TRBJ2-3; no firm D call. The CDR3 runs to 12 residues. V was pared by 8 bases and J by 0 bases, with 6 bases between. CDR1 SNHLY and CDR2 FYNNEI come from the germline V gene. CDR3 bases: TGTGCCAGCCCGGCTAGCACAGATACGCAGTATTTT. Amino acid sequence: CASPASTDTQYF.

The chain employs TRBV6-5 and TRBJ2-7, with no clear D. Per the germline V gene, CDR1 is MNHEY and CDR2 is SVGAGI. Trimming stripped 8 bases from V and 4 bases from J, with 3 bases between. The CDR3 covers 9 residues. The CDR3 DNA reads TGTGCCAGCCGATACGAGCAGTACTTC. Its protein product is CASRYEQYF.

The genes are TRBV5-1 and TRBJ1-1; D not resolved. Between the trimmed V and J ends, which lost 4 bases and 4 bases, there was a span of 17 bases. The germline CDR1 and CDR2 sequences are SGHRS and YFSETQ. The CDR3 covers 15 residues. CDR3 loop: CASSAFMASGTEAFF. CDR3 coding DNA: TGCGCCAGCAGCGCATTCATGGCGTCGGGCACTGAAGCTTTCTTT.

The CDR3 bases are TGTGCCAGCAGCTTGAGCCTAGCGAGCACAGATACGCAGTATTTT. This encodes CASSLSLASTDTQYF. The gene calls are TRBV5-5 and TRBJ2-3; perhaps TRBD2 as D (6 bases). The CDR3 is made up of 15 amino acids. V lost 1 base, J lost 0 bases, and 9 bases lay in between. CDR1 and CDR2 from the germline V gene are SGHKS and YYEKEE (reference sequence). Full variable domain (outside the CDR3, taken from reference TRBV5-5 and TRBJ2-3): DAGVTQSPTHLIKTRGQQVTLRCSPISGHKSVSWYQQVLGQGPQFIFQYYEKEERGRGNFPDRFSARQFPNYSSELNVNALLLGDSALYLCASSLSLASTDTQYFGPGTRLTVL.

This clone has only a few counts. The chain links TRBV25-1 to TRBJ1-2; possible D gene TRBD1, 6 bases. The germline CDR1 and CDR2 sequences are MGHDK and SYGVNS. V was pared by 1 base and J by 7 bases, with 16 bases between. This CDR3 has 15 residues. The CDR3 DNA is TGTGCCAGCAGTGAATTACATAAGGGGGGAGGTGGCTACACCTTC. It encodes CASSELHKGGGGYTF.

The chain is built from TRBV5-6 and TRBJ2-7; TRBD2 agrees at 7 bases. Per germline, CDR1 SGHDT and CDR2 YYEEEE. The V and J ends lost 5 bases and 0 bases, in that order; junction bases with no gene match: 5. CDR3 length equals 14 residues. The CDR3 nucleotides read TGTGCCAGCAGGTGGGGGGAGGGCTCCTACGAGCAGTACTTC. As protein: CASRWGEGSYEQYF. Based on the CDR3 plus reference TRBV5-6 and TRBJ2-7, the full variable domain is DAGVTQSPTHLIKTRGQQVTLRCSPKSGHDTVSWYQQALGQGPQFIFQYYEEEERQRGNFPDRFSGHQFPNYSSELNVNALLLGDSALYLCASRWGEGSYEQYFGPGTRLTVT.

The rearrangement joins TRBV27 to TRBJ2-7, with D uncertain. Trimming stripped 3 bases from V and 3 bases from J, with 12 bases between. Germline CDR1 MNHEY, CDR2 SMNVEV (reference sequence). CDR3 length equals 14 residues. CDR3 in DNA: TGTGCCAGCAGTTTCGAGAAAACGGACTACGAGCAGTACTTC. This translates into CASSFEKTDYEQYF.

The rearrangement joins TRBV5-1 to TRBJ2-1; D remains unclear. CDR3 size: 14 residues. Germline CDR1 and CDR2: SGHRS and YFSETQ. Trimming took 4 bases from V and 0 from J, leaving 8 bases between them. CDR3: CASSAQSSYNEQFF. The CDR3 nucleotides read TGCGCCAGCAGCGCCCAGAGCTCCTACAATGAGCAGTTCTTC. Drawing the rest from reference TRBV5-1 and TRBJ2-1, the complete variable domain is KAGVTQTPRYLIKTRGQQVTLSCSPISGHRSVSWYQQTPGQGLQFLFEYFSETQRNKGNFPGRFSGRQFSNSRSEMNVSTLELGDSALYLCASSAQSSYNEQFFGPGTRLTVL.

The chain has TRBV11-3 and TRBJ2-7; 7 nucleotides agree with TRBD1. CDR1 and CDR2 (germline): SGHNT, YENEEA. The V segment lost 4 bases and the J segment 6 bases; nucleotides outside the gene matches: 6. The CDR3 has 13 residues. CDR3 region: CASSWTGSGEQYF. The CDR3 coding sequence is TGTGCCAGCAGCTGGACAGGAAGTGGCGAGCAGTACTTC. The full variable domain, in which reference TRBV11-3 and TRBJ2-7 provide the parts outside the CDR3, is EAGVVQSPRYKIIEKKQPVAFWCNPISGHNTLYWYLQNLGQGPELLIRYENEEAVDDSQLPKDRFSAERLKGVDSTLKIQPAELGDSAVYLCASSWTGSGEQYFGPGTRLTVT.

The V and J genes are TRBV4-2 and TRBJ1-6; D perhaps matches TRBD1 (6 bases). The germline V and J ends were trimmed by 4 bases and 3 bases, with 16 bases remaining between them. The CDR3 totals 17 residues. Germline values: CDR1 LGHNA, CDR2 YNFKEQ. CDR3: CASSRSLQGSYNSPLHF. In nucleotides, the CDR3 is TGTGCCAGCAGCCGAAGCCTACAGGGAAGCTATAATTCACCCCTCCACTTT.

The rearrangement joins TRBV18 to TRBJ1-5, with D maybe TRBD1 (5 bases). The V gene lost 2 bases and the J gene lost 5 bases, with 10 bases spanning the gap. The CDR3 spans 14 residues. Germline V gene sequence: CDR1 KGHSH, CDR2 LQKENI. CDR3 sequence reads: CASSPTGEDQPQHF. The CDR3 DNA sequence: TGTGCCAGCTCACCAACGGGGGAGGATCAGCCCCAGCATTTT.

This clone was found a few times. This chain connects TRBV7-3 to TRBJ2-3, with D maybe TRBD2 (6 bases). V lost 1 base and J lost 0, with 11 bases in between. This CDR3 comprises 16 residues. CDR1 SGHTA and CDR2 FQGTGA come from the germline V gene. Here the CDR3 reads CASSLMPSGSTDTQYF. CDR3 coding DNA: TGTGCCAGCAGCTTAATGCCCAGCGGGAGCACAGATACGCAGTATTTT. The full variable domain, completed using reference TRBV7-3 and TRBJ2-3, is GAGVSQTPSNKVTEKGKYVELRCDPISGHTALYWYRQSLGQGPEFLIYFQGTGAADDSGLPNDRFFAVRPEGSVSTLKIQRTERGDSAVYLCASSLMPSGSTDTQYFGPGTRLTVL.

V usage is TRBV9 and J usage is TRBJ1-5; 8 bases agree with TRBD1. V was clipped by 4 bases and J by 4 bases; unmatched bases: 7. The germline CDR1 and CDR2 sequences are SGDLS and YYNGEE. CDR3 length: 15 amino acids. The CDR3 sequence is CASSPTGTGNQPQHF. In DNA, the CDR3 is TGTGCCAGCAGCCCAACAGGGACAGGTAATCAGCCCCAGCATTTT. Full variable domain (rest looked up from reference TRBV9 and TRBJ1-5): DSGVTQTPKHLITATGQRVTLRCSPRSGDLSVYWYQQSLDQGLQFLIQYYNGEERAKGNILERFSAQQFPDLHSELNLSSLELGDSALYFCASSPTGTGNQPQHFGDGTRLSIL.

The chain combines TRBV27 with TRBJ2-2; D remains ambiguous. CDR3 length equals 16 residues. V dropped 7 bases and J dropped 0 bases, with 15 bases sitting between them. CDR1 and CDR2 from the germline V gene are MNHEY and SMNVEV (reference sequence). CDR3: CASTLWGVSNTGELFF. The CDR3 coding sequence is TGTGCCAGCACCCTCTGGGGTGTTTCGAACACCGGGGAGCTGTTTTTT.

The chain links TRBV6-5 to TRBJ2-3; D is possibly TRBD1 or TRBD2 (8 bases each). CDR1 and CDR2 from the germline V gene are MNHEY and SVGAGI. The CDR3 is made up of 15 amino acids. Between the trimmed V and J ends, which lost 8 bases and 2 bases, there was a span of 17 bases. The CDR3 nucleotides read TGTGCCAGCGCCAGGGGGCGGGGGGACACAGATACGCAGTATTTT. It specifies CASARGRGDTDTQYF.

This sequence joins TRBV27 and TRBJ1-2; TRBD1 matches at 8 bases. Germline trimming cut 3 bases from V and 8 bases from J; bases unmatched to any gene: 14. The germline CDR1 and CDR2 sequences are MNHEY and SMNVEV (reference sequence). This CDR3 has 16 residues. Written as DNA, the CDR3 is TGTGCCAGCAGTTTTGGCGGGCGTCAGGGGGCGGGGGGCTACACCTTC. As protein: CASSFGGRQGAGGYTF.

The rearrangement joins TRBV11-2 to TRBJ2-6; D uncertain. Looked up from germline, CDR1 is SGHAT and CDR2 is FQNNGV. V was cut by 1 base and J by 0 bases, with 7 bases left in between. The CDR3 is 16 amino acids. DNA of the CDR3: TGTGCCAGCAGCTTAGGACCGGCCTCTGGGGCCAACGTCCTGACTTTC. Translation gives CASSLGPASGANVLTF.

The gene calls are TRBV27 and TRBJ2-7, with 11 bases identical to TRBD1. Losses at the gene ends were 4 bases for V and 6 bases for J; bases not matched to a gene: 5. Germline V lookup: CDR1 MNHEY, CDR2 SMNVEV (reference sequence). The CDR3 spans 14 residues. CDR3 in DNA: TGTGCCAGCAGTTGGGACAGGGGGAACTTCGAGCAGTACTTC. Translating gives CASSWDRGNFEQYF.

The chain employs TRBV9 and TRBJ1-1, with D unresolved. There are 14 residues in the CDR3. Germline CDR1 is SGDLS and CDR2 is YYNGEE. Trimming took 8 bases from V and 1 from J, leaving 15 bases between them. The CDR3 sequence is CASDAWPRNTEAFF. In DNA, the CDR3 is TGTGCCAGTGACGCTTGGCCCAGGAACACTGAAGCTTTCTTT.

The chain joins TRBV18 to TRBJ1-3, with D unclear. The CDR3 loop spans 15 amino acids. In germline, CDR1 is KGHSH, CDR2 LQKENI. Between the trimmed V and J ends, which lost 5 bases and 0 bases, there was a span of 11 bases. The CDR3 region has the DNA TGTGCCAGCTCAGGAAAGGGAAGCTCTGGAAACACCATATATTTT. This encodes CASSGKGSSGNTIYF.

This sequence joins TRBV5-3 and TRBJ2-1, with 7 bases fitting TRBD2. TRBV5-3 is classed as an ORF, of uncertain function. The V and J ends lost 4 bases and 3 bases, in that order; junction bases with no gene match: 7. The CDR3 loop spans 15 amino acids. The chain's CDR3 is CARSPGGSLYNEQFF. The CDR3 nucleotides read TGTGCCAGAAGCCCCGGGGGGAGCCTCTACAATGAGCAGTTCTTC.

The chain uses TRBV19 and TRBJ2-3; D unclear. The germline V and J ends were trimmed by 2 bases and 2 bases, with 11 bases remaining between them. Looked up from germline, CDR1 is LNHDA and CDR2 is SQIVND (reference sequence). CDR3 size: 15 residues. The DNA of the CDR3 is TGTGCCAGTAGTATACGTGGAATTCACACAGATACGCAGTATTTT. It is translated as CASSIRGIHTDTQYF. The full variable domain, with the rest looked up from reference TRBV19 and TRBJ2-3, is DGGITQSPKYLFRKEGQNVTLSCEQNLNHDAMYWYRQDPGQGLRLIYYSQIVNDFQKGDIAEGYSVSREKKESFPLTVTSAQKNPTAFYLCASSIRGIHTDTQYFGPGTRLTVL.

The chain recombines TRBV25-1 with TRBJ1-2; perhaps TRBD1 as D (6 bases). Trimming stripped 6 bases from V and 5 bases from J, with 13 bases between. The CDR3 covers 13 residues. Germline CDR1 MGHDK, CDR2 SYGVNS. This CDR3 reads CASSQGSVYGYTF. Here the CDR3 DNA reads TGTGCCAGCAGCCAGGGGTCGGTATATGGCTACACCTTC.

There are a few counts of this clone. CDR3 DNA: TGTGCCAGCAGCCCCAGGGGGGGCTATGGCTACACCTTC. Its translation: CASSPRGGYGYTF. V gene TRBV5-6 combines with J gene TRBJ1-2; 7 bases align to TRBD1. There are 13 residues in the CDR3. Germline CDR1 SGHDT, CDR2 YYEEEE. V was pared by 4 bases and J by 4 bases, with 4 bases of the junction left unmatched.

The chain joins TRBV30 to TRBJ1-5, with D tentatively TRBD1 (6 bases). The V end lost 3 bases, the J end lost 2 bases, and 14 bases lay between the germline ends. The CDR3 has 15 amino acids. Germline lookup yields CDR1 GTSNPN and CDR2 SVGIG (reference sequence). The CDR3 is CAWRDTGIGNQPQHF. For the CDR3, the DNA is TGTGCCTGGAGGGATACAGGGATTGGCAATCAGCCCCAGCATTTT.

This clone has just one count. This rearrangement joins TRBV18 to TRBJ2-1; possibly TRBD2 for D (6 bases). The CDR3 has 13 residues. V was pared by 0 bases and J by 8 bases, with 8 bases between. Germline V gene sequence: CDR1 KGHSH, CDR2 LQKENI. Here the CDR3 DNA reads TGTGCCAGCTCACCACCGGAGGGCGATGAGCAGTTCTTC. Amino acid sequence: CASSPPEGDEQFF. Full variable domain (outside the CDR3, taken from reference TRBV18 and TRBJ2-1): NAGVMQNPRHLVRRRGQEARLRCSPMKGHSHVYWYRQLPEEGLKFMVYLQKENIIDESGMPKERFSAEFPKEGPSILRIQQVVRGDSAAYFCASSPPEGDEQFFGPGTRLTVL.